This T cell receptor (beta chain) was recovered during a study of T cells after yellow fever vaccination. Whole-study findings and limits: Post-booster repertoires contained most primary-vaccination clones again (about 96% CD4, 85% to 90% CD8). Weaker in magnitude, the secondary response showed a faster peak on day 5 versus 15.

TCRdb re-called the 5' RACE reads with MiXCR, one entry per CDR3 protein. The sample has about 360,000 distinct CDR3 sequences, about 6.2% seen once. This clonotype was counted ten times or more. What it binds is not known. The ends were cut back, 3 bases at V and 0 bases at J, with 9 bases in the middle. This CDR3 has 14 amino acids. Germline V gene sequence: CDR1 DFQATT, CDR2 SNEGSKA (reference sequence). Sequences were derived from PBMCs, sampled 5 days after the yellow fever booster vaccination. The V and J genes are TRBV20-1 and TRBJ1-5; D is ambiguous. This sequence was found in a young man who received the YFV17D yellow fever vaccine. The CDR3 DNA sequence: TGCAGTGCTAGCCCTCCCGGTAGCAATCAGCCCCAGCATTTT. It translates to CSASPPGSNQPQHF.